The 5 T cell receptor beta chains presented below share a single source sample, sequenced in a study of blood T cell repertoires in COVID-19. Sequencing used immunoSEQ multiplex PCR; TCRdb keeps in-frame clones, though not all of them. Of about 55,000 clones in the sample, under 90% were seen once. Sequencing was done on a sample of peripheral blood. These receptors originate from a man aged 80 or over with COVID-19, enrolled during active disease.

The chain uses TRBV7-9 and TRBJ2-1, with TRBD2 matching over 14 bases. Germline assignment: CDR1 SEHNR and CDR2 FQNEAQ (reference sequence). V dropped 5 bases and J dropped 5; count of bases not matched to a gene: 8. The CDR3 contains 17 residues. CDR3 region: CASSQRLAGGKDNEQFF. The DNA of the CDR3 is TGTGCCAGCAGCCAGCGACTAGCGGGAGGGAAGGACAATGAGCAGTTCTTC.

This clone was seen only a few times. The CDR3 is CASSFRPPGQTSYEQYF. In DNA, the CDR3 is TGTGCCAGCAGCTTCCGGCCTCCGGGACAGACCTCCTACGAGCAGTACTTC. V usage is TRBV11-2 and J usage is TRBJ2-7; TRBD1 agrees at 7 bases. Germline CDR1 SGHAT, CDR2 FQNNGV. This CDR3 spans 17 amino acids. Losses at the gene ends were 3 bases for V and 0 bases for J; bases not matched to a gene: 11.

In DNA, the CDR3 is TGTGCCAGCACCATCAGAGACAGGGCCTACAATGAGCAGTTCTTC. It specifies CASTIRDRAYNEQFF. The chain uses TRBV2 and TRBJ2-1; 7 bases line up with TRBD1. From germline, CDR1 is SNHLY and CDR2 FYNNEI. V dropped 7 bases and J dropped 2; count of bases not matched to a gene: 8. This CDR3 is 15 amino acids long.

V usage is TRBV7-7 and J usage is TRBJ2-7; D ambiguous. The V end lost 5 bases, the J end lost 7 bases, and 6 bases lay between the germline ends. The CDR3 spans 10 residues. The germline V gene encodes CDR1 SSHAT and CDR2 FNYEAQ (reference sequence). The CDR3 region has the DNA TGTGCCAGCAGCCCCGTGGAGCAGTACGTC. As protein: CASSPVEQYV.

The chain combines TRBV19 with TRBJ1-1, with TRBD1 identical over 7 bases. The J segment lost 4 bases and the V segment lost 5 bases, leaving 10 bases of the junction unmatched. The CDR3 runs to 15 residues. Germline V gene data show CDR1 as LNHDA and CDR2 as SQIVND (reference sequence). CDR3 sequence reads: CASSPHRGRSTEAFF. CDR3 sequence (DNA): TGTGCCAGTAGTCCCCACAGGGGCAGAAGCACTGAAGCTTTCTTT.